The 3 T cell receptor beta chains in this list originate from one sample, sequenced in a study of early T cells in non-severe SARS-CoV-2 infection. Each CDR3 protein gets one entry after TCRdb re-called the 5' RACE reads with MiXCR. The table lists roughly 48,000 distinct CDR3 sequences, about 4.2% of them singletons. The sequenced sample was whole blood. The receptors here all came from an adult who was a healthcare worker with PCR-confirmed SARS-CoV-2 infection or an uninfected control (not recorded which).

The V gene is TRBV5-1, the J gene TRBJ2-3; D is undetermined. Looked up from germline, CDR1 is SGHRS and CDR2 is YFSETQ. V dropped 6 bases and J dropped 0 bases, with 11 bases sitting between them. This CDR3 comprises 14 residues. This CDR3 is CASKIGDSTDTQYF. CDR3 nucleotides: TGCGCCAGCAAAATCGGAGATAGCACAGATACGCAGTATTTT.

V is TRBV2 and J is TRBJ2-7; TRBD1 matches 10 bases. Trimming cost V 7 bases and J 1 base; bases outside gene matches: 7. There are 15 residues in the CDR3. Per germline, CDR1 SNHLY and CDR2 FYNNEI. CDR3 sequence: CASKTGTGDSYEQYF. For the CDR3, the DNA is TGTGCCAGCAAAACCGGGACAGGGGATTCCTACGAGCAGTACTTC.

This clonotype was seen repeatedly, ten times or more. This chain connects TRBV20-1 to TRBJ2-1; possible D gene TRBD2, 5 bases. The CDR3 covers 15 residues. Germline V gives CDR1 DFQATT, CDR2 SNEGSKA (reference sequence). V was shortened by 3 bases and J by 15 bases, with 27 bases between the two germline ends. CDR3 sequence: CSARNGRLADQSWFF. CDR3 DNA: TGCAGTGCTAGGAATGGCCGGCTAGCAGATCAAAGTTGGTTCTTC.